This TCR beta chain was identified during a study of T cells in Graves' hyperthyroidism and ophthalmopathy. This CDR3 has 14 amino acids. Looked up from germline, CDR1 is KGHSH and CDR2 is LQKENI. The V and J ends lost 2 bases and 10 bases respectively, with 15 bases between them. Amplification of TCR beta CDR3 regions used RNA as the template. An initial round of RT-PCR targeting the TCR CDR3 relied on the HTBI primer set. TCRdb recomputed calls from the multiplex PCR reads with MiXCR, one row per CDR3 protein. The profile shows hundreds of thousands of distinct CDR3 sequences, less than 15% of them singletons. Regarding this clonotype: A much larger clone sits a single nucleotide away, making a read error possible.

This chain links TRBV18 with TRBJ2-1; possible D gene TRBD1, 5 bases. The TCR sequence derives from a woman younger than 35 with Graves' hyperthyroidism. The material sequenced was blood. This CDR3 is CASSPARGTNEQFF. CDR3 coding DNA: TGTGCCAGCTCACCAGCAAGGGGAACTAACGAGCAGTTCTTC.